Listed here are 21 T cell receptor beta chains from one sample, sequenced in a study of Graves' ophthalmopathy and Graves' hyperthyroidism. RNA transcripts served as template for amplifying TCR beta CDR3 sequences. HTBI-primed first-round RT-PCR preceded second-round multiplex PCR. Each CDR3 protein gets one entry after TCRdb re-called the multiplex PCR reads with MiXCR. The sample carries some 250,000 distinct CDR3 sequences, less than 55% recorded once. The sample was peripheral blood. Every receptor here comes from an adult man with Graves' ophthalmopathy.

Only a few counts were recorded for this clonotype. The V and J genes are TRBV24-1 and TRBJ2-6; D gene unclear. CDR3 size: 13 residues. Germline CDR1 KGHDR, CDR2 SFDVKD. Trimming shortened V by 10 bases and J by 3 bases, and 9 bases separated the two germline ends. CDR3 DNA: TGTGCCACTCAACTGGGTGGGGCCAACGTCCTGACTTTC. Its protein product is CATQLGGANVLTF.

The V gene is TRBV2, the J gene TRBJ1-3; 11 bases line up with TRBD1. The germline V gene has CDR1 SNHLY and CDR2 FYNNEI. CDR3 size: 14 residues. Trimming took 10 bases from V and 3 from J; bases not matched to a gene: 5. CDR3 DNA: TGTGCCACAACGGACAGGGGGCTTGGAAACACCATATATTTT. Its translation: CATTDRGLGNTIYF.

Only a few counts were recorded for this clonotype. For the CDR3, the DNA is TGTGCCAGCAGCGCGGACAGCTTCCGCAGCACCGGGGAGCTGTTTTTT. Translation gives CASSADSFRSTGELFF. The chain employs TRBV7-9 and TRBJ2-2; D may be TRBD1 (6 bases). This CDR3 region has 16 residues. V gave up 5 bases and J gave up 4 bases, with 17 bases separating them. Looked up from germline, CDR1 is SEHNR and CDR2 is FQNEAQ (reference sequence).

Remarks on this clonotype: This may come from a read error, since a much larger clone is one base off. This chain connects TRBV24-1 to TRBJ2-7, with D perhaps matching TRBD2 (6 bases). This CDR3 region has 12 residues. Looked up from germline, CDR1 is KGHDR and CDR2 is SFDVKD. Trimming removed 2 bases at V and 5 bases at J, with 6 bases between. CDR3 coding DNA: TGTGCCACCAGTGATTCGGGGGACGAGCAGTACTTC. Protein sequence: CATSDSGDEQYF.

V is TRBV5-1 and J is TRBJ2-7; TRBD1 might be the D (6 bases). CDR1 and CDR2 (germline): SGHRS, YFSETQ. The V end was cut by 4 bases, the J end by 9 bases, with 29 bases between. The CDR3 spans 17 residues. CDR3 in amino acids: CASSQGLDSGYTDTQYF. CDR3 DNA sequence: TGCGCCAGCAGCCAGGGCTTGGACAGCGGATACACAGATACGCAGTACTTC.

This clonotype has just one count. An end of the junction differs from the germline gene, which may be a read error. J is TRBJ2-5 and V is TRBV7-9, with 15 positions matching TRBD2. Germline CDR1 SEHNR, CDR2 FQNEAQ (reference sequence). The CDR3 runs to 17 residues. CDR3 coding DNA: TGCGCCAGCAGCTTGGGACTAGCGGGGGGCCTCCAAGAGACCCAGTACTTC. Encoded protein: CASSLGLAGGLQETQYF.

The table lists this clonotype with a few counts. V gene TRBV2 combines with J gene TRBJ1-5; possibly TRBD1 for D (5 bases). Trimming left V 6 bases short and J 6 bases short, with 18 bases between. The length of the CDR3 is 15 residues. Per germline, CDR1 SNHLY and CDR2 FYNNEI. The CDR3 sequence is CASSLGQGLFQPQHF. The DNA of the CDR3 is TGTGCCAGCAGCTTAGGGCAGGGCTTGTTTCAGCCCCAGCATTTT.

This clonotype was seen just once. This chain connects TRBV10-2 to TRBJ1-6; D possibly corresponds to TRBD1 (5 bases). Trimming stripped 3 bases from V and 7 bases from J, with 10 bases between. Germline CDR1 WSHSY, CDR2 SAAADI. The length of the CDR3 is 14 residues. CDR3 in amino acids: CASSDPGHNSPLHF. In DNA, the CDR3 is TGCGCCAGCAGTGACCCTGGACACAATTCACCCCTCCACTTT.

This rearrangement joins TRBV10-1 to TRBJ2-7; no clear D. Trimming pared 2 bases from V and 0 bases from J, leaving 5 bases between. Germline V CDR1 and CDR2: WNHNN, SYGVQD (reference sequence). The CDR3 extends over 13 amino acids. The chain's CDR3 is CASSEGNSYEQYF. CDR3 nucleotides: TGCGCCAGCAGTGAGGGAAACTCCTACGAGCAGTACTTC.

The rearrangement links TRBV19 to TRBJ1-1, with D unresolved. With 3 bases removed from V and 5 bases from J, the gap between germline ends came to 16 bases. Looked up from germline, CDR1 is LNHDA and CDR2 is SQIVND (reference sequence). This CDR3 has 15 residues. The chain's CDR3 is CASSIAHGDLTEAFF. The CDR3 bases are TGTGCCAGTAGTATTGCACACGGAGATTTGACTGAAGCTTTCTTT. The full variable domain, completed using reference TRBV19 and TRBJ1-1, is DGGITQSPKYLFRKEGQNVTLSCEQNLNHDAMYWYRQDPGQGLRLIYYSQIVNDFQKGDIAEGYSVSREKKESFPLTVTSAQKNPTAFYLCASSIAHGDLTEAFFGQGTRLTVV.

The chain links TRBV9 to TRBJ2-7, with 7 bases fitting TRBD2. Germline trimming cut 4 bases from V and 5 bases from J; bases unmatched to any gene: 12. Germline V gene sequence: CDR1 SGDLS, CDR2 YYNGEE. There are 15 residues in the CDR3. The chain's CDR3 is CASSPSGAKGDEQYF. The CDR3 bases are TGTGCCAGCAGCCCGAGCGGGGCCAAAGGCGACGAGCAGTACTTC.

The chain is built from TRBV10-2 and TRBJ1-1; 12 nucleotides line up with TRBD1. V trimming: 9 bases; J trimming: 7 bases; junction bases outside the gene matches: 9. Per the germline V gene, CDR1 is WSHSY and CDR2 is SAAADI. The CDR3 extends over 14 amino acids. CDR3 sequence reads: CARRDRGRGVEAFF. CDR3 nucleotides: TGCGCCAGACGGGACAGGGGGCGCGGTGTTGAAGCTTTCTTT.

The chain recombines TRBV11-2 with TRBJ2-5, with 12 bases aligning to TRBD1. The CDR3 spans 15 residues. CDR1 is SGHAT, CDR2 FQNNGV, per germline. The V and J ends lost 1 base and 5 bases, in that order; junction bases with no gene match: 2. This CDR3 is CASSLGDRGHETQYF. DNA for the CDR3: TGTGCCAGCAGCTTAGGGGACAGGGGGCATGAGACCCAGTACTTC.

This clonotype was seen more than once but under ten times. V gene TRBV2 combines with J gene TRBJ2-7; unclear D gene. V was pared by 4 bases and J by 9 bases, with 10 bases between. The CDR3 is 11 residues long. CDR1 and CDR2 (germline): SNHLY, FYNNEI. CDR3 residues: CASSASLGQYF. The DNA of the CDR3 is TGTGCCAGCAGTGCGAGCCTGGGGCAGTACTTC.

This chain links TRBV7-9 with TRBJ1-5; D may be TRBD1 (6 bases). Germline V gene sequence: CDR1 SEHNR, CDR2 FQNEAQ (reference sequence). The ends were cut back, 0 bases at V and 5 bases at J, with 14 bases in the middle. The CDR3 is 16 amino acids. The CDR3 sequence: CASSLAHRVGDQPQHF. Written as DNA, the CDR3 is TGTGCCAGCAGCTTAGCGCACAGGGTGGGGGATCAGCCCCAGCATTTT.

This clonotype was counted a single time. V usage is TRBV20-1 and J usage is TRBJ2-7, with 9 nucleotides matching TRBD2. Germline V gene lookup returns CDR1 DFQATT and CDR2 SNEGSKA (reference sequence). CDR3 length equals 13 residues. The trim removed 3 bases at V and 6 bases at J, leaving 6 bases unmatched. CDR3 residues: CSASRLAGSEQYF. CDR3 sequence (DNA): TGCAGTGCTAGTCGGCTAGCGGGGAGCGAGCAGTACTTC.

This chain joins TRBV5-4 and TRBJ2-7; D is undetermined. CDR3 length: 13 residues. Germline CDR1 is SGHNT and CDR2 is YYREEE (reference sequence). V lost 4 bases and J lost 4, with 12 bases in between. In DNA form, the CDR3 reads TGTGCCAGCAGCCCCTACCTAGGATACGAGCAGTACTTC. Its protein is CASSPYLGYEQYF. The full variable domain, its missing parts supplied by reference TRBV5-4 and TRBJ2-7, is ETGVTQSPTHLIKTRGQQVTLRCSSQSGHNTVSWYQQALGQGPQFIFQYYREEENGRGNFPPRFSGLQFPNYSSELNVNALELDDSALYLCASSPYLGYEQYFGPGTRLTVT.

This clonotype has more than one count but fewer than ten. This sequence joins TRBV7-2 and TRBJ2-5; 7 bases map to TRBD1. Per germline, CDR1 SGHTA and CDR2 FQGNSA. V gave up 2 bases and J gave up 5 bases; unmatched junction bases: 8. The CDR3 totals 15 residues. The CDR3 DNA reads TGTGCCAGCAGCTTACGGACAGGCAGGGGGGAGACCCAGTACTTC. Amino acid sequence: CASSLRTGRGETQYF. Filled out from reference TRBV7-2 and TRBJ2-5, the complete variable domain reads GAGVSQSPSNKVTEKGKDVELRCDPISGHTALYWYRQSLGQGLEFLIYFQGNSAPDKSGLPSDRFSAERTGGSVSTLTIQRTQQEDSAVYLCASSLRTGRGETQYFGPGTRLLVL.

The rearrangement uses TRBV15 and TRBJ1-1; maybe TRBD1 (6 bases). Between the trimmed V and J ends, which lost 7 bases and 1 base, there was a span of 16 bases. Germline CDR1 and CDR2: LNHNV and YYDKDF (reference sequence). The length of the CDR3 is 15 residues. The CDR3 loop is CATTQNMDRNTEAFF. DNA for the CDR3: TGTGCCACCACCCAGAACATGGACAGGAACACTGAAGCTTTCTTT.

CDR3 sequence reads: CSARDLRRVTGELFF. The CDR3 DNA is TGCAGTGCTAGAGATCTAAGGAGGGTCACCGGGGAGCTGTTTTTT. The chain recombines TRBV20-1 with TRBJ2-2; maybe TRBD2 (6 bases). V gave up 0 bases and J gave up 4 bases, with 12 bases separating them. Germline loops: CDR1 DFQATT, CDR2 SNEGSKA (reference sequence). The CDR3 spans 15 residues.

This chain links TRBV11-2 with TRBJ1-2; 7 nucleotides agree with TRBD1. The CDR3 contains 15 residues. Germline trimming cut 5 bases from V and 4 bases from J; bases unmatched to any gene: 10. Germline CDR1 and CDR2: SGHAT and FQNNGV. CDR3 sequence: CASSPPTGQGYGYTF. The DNA for the CDR3 is TGTGCCAGCAGCCCCCCGACAGGGCAGGGCTATGGCTACACCTTC.